The 9 T cell receptor beta chains below were found in one sample sequenced in a study of identical twins. TCRdb independently ran MiXCR on the 5' RACE reads; one entry per CDR3 protein. The table lists roughly 490,000 distinct CDR3 sequences, more than 13% of them singletons. These sequences were also reported in another study, on yellow fever vaccine responses in identical twins.

Sequenced input: CD4+ T cells sorted from blood. Receptors were obtained from a woman aged 18-29 years in good health.

This clonotype was picked up a small number of times. V is TRBV11-1 and J is TRBJ2-1; D is ambiguous. The V end lost 2 bases, the J end lost 5 bases, and 10 bases lay between the germline ends. The V gene's germline CDR1 is SGHAT and CDR2 FQDESV (reference sequence). This CDR3 is 14 amino acids long. The CDR3 DNA reads as TGTGCCAGCAGCTTAAGTCAGGCGAACAATGAGCAGTTCTTC. Protein product: CASSLSQANNEQFF.

The chain links TRBV6-2 or TRBV6-3 to TRBJ2-1, with D hard to call. Germline V gene lookup returns CDR1 MNHEY and CDR2 SVGEGT. V was pared by 7 bases and J by 10 bases, with 11 bases between. There are 11 residues in the CDR3. This CDR3 is CASTQGIEQFF. CDR3 nucleotide sequence: TGTGCCAGCACCCAAGGAATCGAGCAGTTCTTC.

This clonotype has just a few counts. The genes are TRBV29-1 and TRBJ2-3; D assignment may be TRBD1 or TRBD2 (6 bases each). Trimming cost V 1 base and J 1 base, with 9 bases left between them. Germline loops: CDR1 SQVTM, CDR2 ANQGSEA. This CDR3 has 14 residues. The CDR3 nucleotides are TGCAGCGTTGAAGCGGGGGCTGGCACAGATACGCAGTATTTT. Its protein is CSVEAGAGTDTQYF.

This clonotype was picked up a small number of times. The V and J genes are TRBV12-3 or TRBV12-4 and TRBJ2-3, with TRBD2 matching 14 bases. The CDR3 loop spans 18 amino acids. With 3 bases clipped from V and 4 bases from J, the junction kept 9 bases outside the gene matches. CDR3 bases: TGTGCCAGCAGTTTGGGCCTTAGACTAGCGGGGGGGTCAGATACGCAGTATTTT. Its translation: CASSLGLRLAGGSDTQYF.

V gene TRBV7-3 combines with J gene TRBJ2-1, with TRBD2 matching 14 bases. V was pared by 5 bases and J by 7 bases, with 7 bases of the junction left unmatched. The CDR3 contains 16 residues. Germline values: CDR1 SGHTA, CDR2 FQGTGA. The DNA for the CDR3 is TGTGCCAGCAGCCCCAGACTAGCGGGGGGGCTTAATGAGCAGTTCTTC. Amino acid sequence: CASSPRLAGGLNEQFF.

This rearrangement joins TRBV6-4 to TRBJ1-1, with no clear D. The CDR3 is 15 residues long. V lost 2 bases to trimming and J lost 1 base, with 11 bases between them. Germline V gene data show CDR1 as MRHNA and CDR2 as SNTAGT. The CDR3: CASSDRYGENTEAFF. CDR3 DNA: TGTGCCAGCAGTGACCGATATGGGGAGAACACTGAAGCTTTCTTT.

The gene calls are TRBV20-1 and TRBJ2-7; no definite D call. CDR1 and CDR2 from the germline V gene are DFQATT and SNEGSKA (reference sequence). V was clipped by 4 bases and J by 3 bases, with 16 bases between them. CDR3 size: 14 residues. The CDR3 DNA follows: TGCAGTGCTAAGTCCGGAAATAAGGGCTACGAGCAGTACTTC. Its protein is CSAKSGNKGYEQYF.

The rearrangement links TRBV28 to TRBJ2-3; 16 bases are shared with TRBD2. The trim removed 5 bases at V and 5 bases at J, leaving 13 bases unmatched. From germline, CDR1 is MDHEN and CDR2 SYDVKM. This CDR3 spans 19 amino acids. Written as DNA, the CDR3 is TGTGCCAGCAGTAAGCCGGGACTAGCGGGAGGGCCGTTATTAGATACGCAGTATTTT. This encodes CASSKPGLAGGPLLDTQYF.

CDR3 DNA sequence: TGTGCCAGCAGTTCCCCCGGGGCGGGGGCCCTTAATGAGCAGTTCTTC. It translates to CASSSPGAGALNEQFF. V gene TRBV28 combines with J gene TRBJ2-1, with D possibly matching TRBD2 (7 bases). This CDR3 comprises 16 residues. Trimming shortened V by 4 bases and J by 7 bases, and 20 bases separated the two germline ends. Germline CDR1 is MDHEN and CDR2 is SYDVKM.